This TCR beta chain originates from a study of shared clonotypes between healthy human individuals. Overall study: Three CD4 naive, three CD4 memory, two CD8 naive and one CD8 memory plate were used per donor. Findings of the study overall: When naive CD4 clonotypes were compared across a few donors, approximately 5% were shared.

Germline CDR1 and CDR2: MNHEY and SVGAGI. The CDR3 is made up of 15 amino acids. With 2 bases clipped from V and 8 bases from J, the junction kept 8 bases outside the gene matches. Concerning this clone itself: Its antigen is undetermined.

Replicate PCRs run on sorted subsets employed 200 to 250 ng DNA, 25,000 to 35,000 T cell genomes. Method: immunoSEQ multiplex PCR; TCRdb's copy keeps in-frame clones and lacks some. In the table there are roughly 2,500,000 clones, approximately 94% of which are singletons. The V call is TRBV6-5, the J call TRBJ1-2; 10 nucleotides match TRBD1. The specimen was naive CD4+ T cells from PBMCs. Specified subset: CD45RA+ positively selected. The receptor was isolated from a man between 18 and 29 years old in good health. Some clones in this sample may be carry-over from other donors' samples. As DNA, the CDR3 is TGTGCCAGCAGTTACGTACGAGGGACAGGGGAAGGCTACACCTTC. It encodes CASSYVRGTGEGYTF.